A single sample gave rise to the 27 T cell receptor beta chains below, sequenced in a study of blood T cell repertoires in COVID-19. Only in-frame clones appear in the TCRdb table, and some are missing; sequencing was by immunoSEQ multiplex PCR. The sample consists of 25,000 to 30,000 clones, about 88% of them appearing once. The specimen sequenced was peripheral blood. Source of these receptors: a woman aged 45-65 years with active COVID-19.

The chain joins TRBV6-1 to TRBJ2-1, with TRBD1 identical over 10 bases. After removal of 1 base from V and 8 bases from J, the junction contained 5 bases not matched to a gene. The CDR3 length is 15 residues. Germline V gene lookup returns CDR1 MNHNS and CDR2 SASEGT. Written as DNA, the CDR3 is TGTGCCAGCAGTGAAGAGGGACAGGGGTGGTATGAGCAGTTCTTC. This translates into CASSEEGQGWYEQFF.

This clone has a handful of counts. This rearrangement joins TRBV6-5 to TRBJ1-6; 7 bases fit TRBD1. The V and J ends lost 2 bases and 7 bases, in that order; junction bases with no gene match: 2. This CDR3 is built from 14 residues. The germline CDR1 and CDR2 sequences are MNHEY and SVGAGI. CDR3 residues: CASSYDRENSPLHF. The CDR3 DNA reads TGTGCCAGCAGTTACGACAGGGAGAATTCACCCCTCCACTTT.

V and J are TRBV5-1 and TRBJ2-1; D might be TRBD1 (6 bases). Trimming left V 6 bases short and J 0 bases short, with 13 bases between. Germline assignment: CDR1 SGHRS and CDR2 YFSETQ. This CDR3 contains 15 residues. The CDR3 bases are TGCGCCAGCAACTTCGGGACATCCTCCTACAATGAGCAGTTCTTC. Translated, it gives CASNFGTSSYNEQFF.

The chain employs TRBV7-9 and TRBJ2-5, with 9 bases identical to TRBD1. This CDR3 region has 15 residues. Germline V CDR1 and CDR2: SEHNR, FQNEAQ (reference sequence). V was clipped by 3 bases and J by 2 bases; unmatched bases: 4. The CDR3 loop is CASSFDRGMQETQYF. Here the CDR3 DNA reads TGTGCCAGCAGCTTCGACAGGGGGATGCAAGAGACCCAGTACTTC.

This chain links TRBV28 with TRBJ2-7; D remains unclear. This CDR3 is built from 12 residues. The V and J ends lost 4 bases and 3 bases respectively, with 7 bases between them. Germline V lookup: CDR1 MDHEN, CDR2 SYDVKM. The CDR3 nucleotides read TGTGCCAGCAGTTCAACTATCTACGAGCAGTACTTC. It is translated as CASSSTIYEQYF.

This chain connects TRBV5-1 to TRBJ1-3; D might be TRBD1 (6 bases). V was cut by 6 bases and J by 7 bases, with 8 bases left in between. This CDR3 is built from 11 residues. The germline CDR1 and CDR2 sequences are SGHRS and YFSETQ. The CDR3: CASKRGNTIYF. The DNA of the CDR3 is TGCGCCAGCAAAAGGGGGAACACCATATATTTT. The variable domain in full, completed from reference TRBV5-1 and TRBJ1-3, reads KAGVTQTPRYLIKTRGQQVTLSCSPISGHRSVSWYQQTPGQGLQFLFEYFSETQRNKGNFPGRFSGRQFSNSRSEMNVSTLELGDSALYLCASKRGNTIYFGEGSWLTVV.

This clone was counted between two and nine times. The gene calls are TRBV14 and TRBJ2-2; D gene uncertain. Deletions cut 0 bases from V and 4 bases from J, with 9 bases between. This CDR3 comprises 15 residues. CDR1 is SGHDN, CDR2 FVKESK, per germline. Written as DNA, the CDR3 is TGTGCCAGCAGCCAAGATAGTGTCGCCACCGGGGAGCTGTTTTTT. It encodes CASSQDSVATGELFF.

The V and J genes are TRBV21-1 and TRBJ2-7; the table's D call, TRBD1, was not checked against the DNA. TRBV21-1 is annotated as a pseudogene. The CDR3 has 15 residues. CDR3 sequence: CASSNKGVGTYEQYF. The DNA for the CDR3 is TGTGCCAGCAGCAACAAGGGGGTGGGGACCTACGAGCAGTACTTC.

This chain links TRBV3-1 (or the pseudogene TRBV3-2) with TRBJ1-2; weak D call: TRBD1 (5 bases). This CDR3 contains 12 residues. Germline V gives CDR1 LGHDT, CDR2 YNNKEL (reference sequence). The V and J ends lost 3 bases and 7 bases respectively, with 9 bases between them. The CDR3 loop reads CASSQRTSGYTF. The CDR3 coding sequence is TGTGCCAGCAGCCAGCGGACATCTGGCTACACCTTC.

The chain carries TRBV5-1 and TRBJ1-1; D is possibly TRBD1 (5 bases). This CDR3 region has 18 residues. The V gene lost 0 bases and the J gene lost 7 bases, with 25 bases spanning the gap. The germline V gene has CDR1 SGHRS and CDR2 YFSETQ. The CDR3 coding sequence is TGCGCCAGCAGCTTGGCCCAGCCAGGGATGAGGCGAAAGGGTGAAGCTTTCTTT. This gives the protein CASSLAQPGMRRKGEAFF.

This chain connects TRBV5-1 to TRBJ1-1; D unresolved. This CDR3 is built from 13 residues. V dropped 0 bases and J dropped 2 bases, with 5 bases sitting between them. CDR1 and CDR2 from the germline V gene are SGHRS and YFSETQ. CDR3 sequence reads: CASSLDSNTEAFF. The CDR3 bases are TGCGCCAGCAGCTTGGACAGTAACACTGAAGCTTTCTTT.

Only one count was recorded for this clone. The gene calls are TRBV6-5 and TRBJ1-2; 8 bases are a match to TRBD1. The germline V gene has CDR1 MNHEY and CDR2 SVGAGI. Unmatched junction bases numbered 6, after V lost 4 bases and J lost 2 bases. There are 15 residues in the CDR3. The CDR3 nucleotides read TGTGCCAGCAGTTCACAGGGGGGGGAGAACTATGGCTACACCTTC. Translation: CASSSQGGENYGYTF.

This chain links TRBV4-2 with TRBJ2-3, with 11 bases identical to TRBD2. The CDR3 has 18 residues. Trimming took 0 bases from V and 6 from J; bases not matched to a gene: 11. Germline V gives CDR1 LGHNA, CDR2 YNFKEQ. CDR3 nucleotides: TGTGCCAGCAGCCAAGATTGGGCACTAGCGGGGGCCTCGGATACGCAGTATTTT. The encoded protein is CASSQDWALAGASDTQYF.

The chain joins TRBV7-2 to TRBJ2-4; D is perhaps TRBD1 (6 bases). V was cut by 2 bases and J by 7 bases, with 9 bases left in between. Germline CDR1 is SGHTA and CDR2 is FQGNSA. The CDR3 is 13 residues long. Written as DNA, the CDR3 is TGTGCCAGCAGCTTAAGCCAGGGGAACATTCAGTACTTC. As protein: CASSLSQGNIQYF. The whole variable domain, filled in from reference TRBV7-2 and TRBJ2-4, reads GAGVSQSPSNKVTEKGKDVELRCDPISGHTALYWYRQSLGQGLEFLIYFQGNSAPDKSGLPSDRFSAERTGGSVSTLTIQRTQQEDSAVYLCASSLSQGNIQYFGAGTRLSVL.

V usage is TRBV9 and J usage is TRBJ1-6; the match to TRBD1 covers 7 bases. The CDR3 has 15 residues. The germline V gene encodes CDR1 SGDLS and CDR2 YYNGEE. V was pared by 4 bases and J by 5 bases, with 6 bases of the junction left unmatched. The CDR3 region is CASSWSDRDNSPLHF. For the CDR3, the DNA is TGTGCCAGCAGCTGGAGTGACAGGGATAATTCACCCCTCCACTTT.

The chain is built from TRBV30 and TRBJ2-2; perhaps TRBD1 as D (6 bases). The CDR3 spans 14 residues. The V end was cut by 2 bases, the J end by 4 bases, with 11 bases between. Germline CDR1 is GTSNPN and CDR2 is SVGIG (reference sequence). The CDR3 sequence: CAWSNGQFTGELFF. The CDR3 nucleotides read TGTGCCTGGAGTAATGGACAGTTCACCGGGGAGCTGTTTTTT. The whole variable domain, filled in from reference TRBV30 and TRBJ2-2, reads SQTIHQWPATLVQPVGSPLSLECTVEGTSNPNLYWYRQAAGRGLQLLFYSVGIGQISSEVPQNLSASRPQDRQFILSSKKLLLSDSGFYLCAWSNGQFTGELFFGEGSRLTVL.

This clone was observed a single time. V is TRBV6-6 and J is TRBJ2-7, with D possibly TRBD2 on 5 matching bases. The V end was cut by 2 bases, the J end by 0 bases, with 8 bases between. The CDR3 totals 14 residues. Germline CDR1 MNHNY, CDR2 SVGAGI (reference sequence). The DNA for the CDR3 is TGTGCCAGCAGTTACGAGGGAGACTCCTACGAGCAGTACTTC. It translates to CASSYEGDSYEQYF.

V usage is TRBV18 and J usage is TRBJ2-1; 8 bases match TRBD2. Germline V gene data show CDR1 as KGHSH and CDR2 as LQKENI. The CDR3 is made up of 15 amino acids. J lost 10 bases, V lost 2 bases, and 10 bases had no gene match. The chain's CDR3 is CASSPVRTSQDEQFF. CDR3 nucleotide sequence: TGTGCCAGCTCACCAGTCCGGACTAGCCAGGACGAGCAGTTCTTC.

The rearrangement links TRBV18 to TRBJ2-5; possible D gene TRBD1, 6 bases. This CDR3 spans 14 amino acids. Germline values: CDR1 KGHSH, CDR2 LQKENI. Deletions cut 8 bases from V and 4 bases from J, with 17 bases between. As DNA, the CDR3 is TGTGCCAGCGCCGAGCCGAGGGGGAGAGAGACCCAGTACTTC. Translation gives CASAEPRGRETQYF.

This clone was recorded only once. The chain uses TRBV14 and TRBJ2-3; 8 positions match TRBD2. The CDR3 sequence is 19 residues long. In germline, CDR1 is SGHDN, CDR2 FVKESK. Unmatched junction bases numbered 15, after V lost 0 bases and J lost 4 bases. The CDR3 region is CASSQDPSLFGRASDTQYF. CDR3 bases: TGTGCCAGCAGCCAAGATCCCTCCCTATTCGGGAGGGCGTCAGATACGCAGTATTTT.

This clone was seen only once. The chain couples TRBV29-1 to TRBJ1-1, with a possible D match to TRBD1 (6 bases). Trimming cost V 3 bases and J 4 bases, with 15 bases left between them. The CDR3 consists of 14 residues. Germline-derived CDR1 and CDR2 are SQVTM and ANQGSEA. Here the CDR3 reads CSVEETGKITEAFF. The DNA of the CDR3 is TGCAGCGTTGAGGAAACAGGGAAGATCACTGAAGCTTTCTTT. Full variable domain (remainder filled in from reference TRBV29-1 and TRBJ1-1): SAVISQKPSRDICQRGTSLTIQCQVDSQVTMMFWYRQQPGQSLTLIATANQGSEATYESGFVIDKFPISRPNLTFSTLTVSNMSPEDSSIYLCSVEETGKITEAFFGQGTRLTVV.

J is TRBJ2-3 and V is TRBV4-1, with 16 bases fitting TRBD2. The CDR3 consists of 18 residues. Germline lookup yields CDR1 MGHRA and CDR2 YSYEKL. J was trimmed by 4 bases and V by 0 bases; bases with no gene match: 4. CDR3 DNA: TGCGCCAGCAGCCAAGAGGGGACTAGCGGGAGGGCCGCAGATACGCAGTATTTT. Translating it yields CASSQEGTSGRAADTQYF.

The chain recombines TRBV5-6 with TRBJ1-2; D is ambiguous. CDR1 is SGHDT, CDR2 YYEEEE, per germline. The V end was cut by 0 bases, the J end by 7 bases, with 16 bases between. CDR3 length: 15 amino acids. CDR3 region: CASSLGITGNLGYTF. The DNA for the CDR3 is TGTGCCAGCAGCTTGGGGATTACCGGGAATCTTGGCTACACCTTC.

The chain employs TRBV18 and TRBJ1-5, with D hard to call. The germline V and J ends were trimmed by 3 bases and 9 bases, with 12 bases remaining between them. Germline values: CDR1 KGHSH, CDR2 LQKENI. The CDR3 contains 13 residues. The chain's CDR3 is CASSPKGDGPQHF. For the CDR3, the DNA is TGTGCCAGCTCACCGAAGGGAGATGGGCCCCAGCATTTT. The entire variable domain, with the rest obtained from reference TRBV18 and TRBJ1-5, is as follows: NAGVMQNPRHLVRRRGQEARLRCSPMKGHSHVYWYRQLPEEGLKFMVYLQKENIIDESGMPKERFSAEFPKEGPSILRIQQVVRGDSAAYFCASSPKGDGPQHFGDGTRLSIL.

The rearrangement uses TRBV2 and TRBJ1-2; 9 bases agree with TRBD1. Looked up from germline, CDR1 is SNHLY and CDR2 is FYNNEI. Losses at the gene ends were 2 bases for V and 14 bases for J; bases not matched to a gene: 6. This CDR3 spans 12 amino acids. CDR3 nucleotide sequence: TGTGCCAGCAGTGAAAGGGACAGGGTTTGTACCTTC. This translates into CASSERDRVCTF.

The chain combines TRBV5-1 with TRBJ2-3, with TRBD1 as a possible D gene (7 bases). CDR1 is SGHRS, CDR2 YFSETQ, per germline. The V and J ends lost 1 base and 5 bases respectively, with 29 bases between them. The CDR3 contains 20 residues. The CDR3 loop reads CASSLMTGKTLAKGVDTQYF. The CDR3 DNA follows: TGCGCCAGCAGCTTGATGACAGGGAAGACACTAGCTAAGGGGGTAGATACGCAGTATTTT.

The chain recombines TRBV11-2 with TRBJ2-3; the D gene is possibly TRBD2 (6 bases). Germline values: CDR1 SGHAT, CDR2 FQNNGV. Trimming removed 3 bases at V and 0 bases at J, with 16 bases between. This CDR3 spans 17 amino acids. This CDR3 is CASSFTPLAESTDTQYF. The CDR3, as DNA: TGTGCCAGCAGCTTCACCCCATTAGCGGAGAGCACAGATACGCAGTATTTT.